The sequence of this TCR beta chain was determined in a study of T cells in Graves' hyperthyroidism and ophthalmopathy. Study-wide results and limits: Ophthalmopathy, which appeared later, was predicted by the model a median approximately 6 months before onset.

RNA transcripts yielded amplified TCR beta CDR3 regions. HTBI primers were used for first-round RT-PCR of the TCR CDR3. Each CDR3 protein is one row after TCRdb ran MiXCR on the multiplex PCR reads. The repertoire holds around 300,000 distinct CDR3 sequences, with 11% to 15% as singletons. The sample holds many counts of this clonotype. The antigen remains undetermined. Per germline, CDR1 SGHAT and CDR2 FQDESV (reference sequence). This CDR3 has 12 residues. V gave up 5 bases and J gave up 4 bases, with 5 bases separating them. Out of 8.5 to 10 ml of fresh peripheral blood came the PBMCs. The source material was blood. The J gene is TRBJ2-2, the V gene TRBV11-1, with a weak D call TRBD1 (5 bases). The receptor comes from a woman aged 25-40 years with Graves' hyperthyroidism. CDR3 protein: CASSQGTGELFF. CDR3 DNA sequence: TGTGCCAGCAGCCAGGGCACCGGGGAGCTGTTTTTT. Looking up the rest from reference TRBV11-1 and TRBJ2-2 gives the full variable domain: EAEVAQSPRYKITEKSQAVAFWCDPISGHATLYWYRQILGQGPELLVQFQDESVVDDSQLPKDRFSAERLKGVDSTLKIQPAELGDSAMYLCASSQGTGELFFGEGSRLTVL.